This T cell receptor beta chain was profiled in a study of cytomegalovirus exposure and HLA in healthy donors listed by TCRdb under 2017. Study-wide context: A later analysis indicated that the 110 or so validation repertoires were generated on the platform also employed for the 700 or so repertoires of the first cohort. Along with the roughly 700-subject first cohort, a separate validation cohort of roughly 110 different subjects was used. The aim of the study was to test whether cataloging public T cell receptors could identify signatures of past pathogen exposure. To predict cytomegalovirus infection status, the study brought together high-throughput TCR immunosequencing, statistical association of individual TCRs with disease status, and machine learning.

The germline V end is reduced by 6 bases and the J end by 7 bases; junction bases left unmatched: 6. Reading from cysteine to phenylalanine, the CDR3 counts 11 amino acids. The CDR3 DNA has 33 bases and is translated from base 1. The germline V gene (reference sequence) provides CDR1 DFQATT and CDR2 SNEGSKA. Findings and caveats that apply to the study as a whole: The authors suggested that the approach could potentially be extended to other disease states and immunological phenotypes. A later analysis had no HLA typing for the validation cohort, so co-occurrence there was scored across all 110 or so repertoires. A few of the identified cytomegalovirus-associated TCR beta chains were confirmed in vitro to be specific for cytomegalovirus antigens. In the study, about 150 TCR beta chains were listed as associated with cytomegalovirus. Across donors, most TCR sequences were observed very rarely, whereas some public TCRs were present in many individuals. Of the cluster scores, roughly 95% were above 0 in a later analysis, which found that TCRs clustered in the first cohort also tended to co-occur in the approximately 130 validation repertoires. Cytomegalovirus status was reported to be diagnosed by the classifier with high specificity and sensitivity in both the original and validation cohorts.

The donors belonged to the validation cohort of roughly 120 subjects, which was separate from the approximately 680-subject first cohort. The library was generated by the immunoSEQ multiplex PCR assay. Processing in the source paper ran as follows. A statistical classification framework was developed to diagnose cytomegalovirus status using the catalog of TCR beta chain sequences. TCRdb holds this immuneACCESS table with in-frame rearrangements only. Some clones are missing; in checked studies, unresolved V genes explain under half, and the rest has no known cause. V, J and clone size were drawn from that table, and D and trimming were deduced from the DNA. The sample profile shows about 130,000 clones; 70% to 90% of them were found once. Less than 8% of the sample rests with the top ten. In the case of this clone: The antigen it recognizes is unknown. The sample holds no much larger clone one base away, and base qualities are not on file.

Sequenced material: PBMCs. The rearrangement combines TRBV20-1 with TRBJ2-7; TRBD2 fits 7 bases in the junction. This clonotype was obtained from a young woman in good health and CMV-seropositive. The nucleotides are TGCAGTGCCCGACGGGGGGAAGAGCAGTACTTC. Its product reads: CSARRGEEQYF.